Below are 2 T cell receptor beta chains sequenced from a single sample in a study of Graves' ophthalmopathy and Graves' hyperthyroidism. RNA served as the template for amplifying TCR beta CDR3 regions. HTBI-primed first-round RT-PCR preceded second-round multiplex PCR. TCRdb recomputed calls from the multiplex PCR reads with MiXCR, one row per CDR3 protein. This sample has 230,000 or so distinct CDR3 sequences; 45% occur once, and the top ten carry 40% to 55%. Sequencing was done on a sample of peripheral blood. The receptors here all came from an adult man with Graves' ophthalmopathy.

This clonotype has more than one count but fewer than ten. The rearrangement uses TRBV9 and TRBJ1-6; 8 positions match TRBD1. The CDR3 loop spans 15 amino acids. The V segment lost 5 bases and the J segment 5 bases; nucleotides outside the gene matches: 6. The germline V gene has CDR1 SGDLS and CDR2 YYNGEE. The CDR3 DNA follows: TGTGCCAGCAGTGGCCAGGGGGCGGATAATTCACCCCTCCACTTT. Its protein is CASSGQGADNSPLHF.

The chain employs TRBV2 and TRBJ2-2; the match to TRBD2 covers 12 bases. The germline V gene encodes CDR1 SNHLY and CDR2 FYNNEI. Trimming took 1 base from V and 4 from J; bases not matched to a gene: 4. The CDR3 loop spans 17 amino acids. This chain's CDR3 is CASSEGLAGASTGELFF. In DNA, the CDR3 is TGTGCCAGCAGTGAAGGACTAGCGGGGGCGTCCACCGGGGAGCTGTTTTTT.